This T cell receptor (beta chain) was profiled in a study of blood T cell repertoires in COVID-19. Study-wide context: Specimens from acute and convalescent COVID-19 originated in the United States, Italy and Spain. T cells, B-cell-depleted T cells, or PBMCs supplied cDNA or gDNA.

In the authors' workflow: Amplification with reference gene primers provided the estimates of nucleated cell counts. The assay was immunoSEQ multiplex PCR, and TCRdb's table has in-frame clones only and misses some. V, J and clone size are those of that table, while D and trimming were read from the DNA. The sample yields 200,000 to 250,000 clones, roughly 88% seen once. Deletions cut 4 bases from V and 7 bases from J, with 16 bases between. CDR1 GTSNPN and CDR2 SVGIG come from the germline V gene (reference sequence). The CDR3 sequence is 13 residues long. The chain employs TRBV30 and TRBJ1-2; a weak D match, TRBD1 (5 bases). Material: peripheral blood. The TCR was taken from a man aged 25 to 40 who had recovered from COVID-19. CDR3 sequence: CAWKVGEVSGYTF. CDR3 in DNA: TGTGCCTGGAAGGTAGGGGAGGTTTCTGGCTACACCTTC.